What follows are 10 T cell receptor beta chains derived from one specimen sequenced in a study of shared T cell receptors in the human thymus. Here immunoSEQ multiplex PCR was the method, and the copy in TCRdb shows in-frame clones only, minus some. The table shows hundreds of thousands of clones, with around 78% occurring only once. Separately, the same data were catalogued under a study of human thymus T cells.

Sequences were obtained from thymocytes. Receptors were obtained from a boy less than two years old with a congenital heart defect.

The V and J genes are TRBV28 and TRBJ1-1, with D unclear. Germline assignment: CDR1 MDHEN and CDR2 SYDVKM. V lost 3 bases to trimming and J lost 2 bases, with 10 bases between them. The CDR3 contains 14 residues. The CDR3 region is CASSFSLENTEAFF. In DNA, the CDR3 is TGTGCCAGCAGTTTTTCCCTAGAAAACACTGAAGCTTTCTTT.

This clone was observed once. J is TRBJ2-1 and V is TRBV7-3; D may be TRBD2 (5 bases). Between the trimmed V and J ends, which lost 4 bases and 3 bases, there was a span of 10 bases. This CDR3 contains 14 residues. Germline V gene sequence: CDR1 SGHTA, CDR2 FQGTGA. The CDR3 nucleotides read TGTGCCAGCAGCTCAAACGGGGACTACAATGAGCAGTTCTTC. Amino acids: CASSSNGDYNEQFF.

The J gene is TRBJ2-4, the V gene TRBV7-9, with D maybe TRBD2 (5 bases). Germline values: CDR1 SEHNR, CDR2 FQNEAQ (reference sequence). The CDR3 contains 16 residues. The V gene lost 5 bases and the J gene lost 0 bases, with 14 bases spanning the gap. The CDR3 sequence is CASSRRDRRAKNIQYF. The CDR3 region has the DNA TGTGCCAGCAGCCGCCGGGATAGGAGAGCCAAAAACATTCAGTACTTC.

This clone has only one observation. The CDR3 DNA follows: TGTGCCAGCAGCTTATCGGCTAGCGGTTACAATGAGCAGTTCTTC. Its protein is CASSLSASGYNEQFF. The gene calls are TRBV11-3 and TRBJ2-1, with TRBD2 matching over 7 bases. This CDR3 has 15 residues. The germline V gene encodes CDR1 SGHNT and CDR2 YENEEA. V lost 2 bases to trimming and J lost 4 bases; unmatched junction nucleotides: 5.

A note on this clone: Other DNA sequences from this sample encode an identical CDR3 as well. The chain combines TRBV7-6 with TRBJ2-1; 11 bases fit TRBD1. Germline CDR1 is SGHVS and CDR2 is FNYEAQ. The CDR3 runs 15 residues. The J segment lost 3 bases and the V segment lost 6 bases, leaving 4 bases of the junction unmatched. CDR3 coding DNA: TGTGCCAGCAGTCCCGGGACAGGGGGCTACAATGAGCAGTTCTTC. Residues: CASSPGTGGYNEQFF.

This clone was seen a few times. The chain links TRBV5-6 to TRBJ1-4, with 7 bases that match TRBD1. The CDR3 totals 16 residues. Germline V CDR1 and CDR2: SGHDT, YYEEEE. Trimming took 0 bases from V and 4 from J; bases not matched to a gene: 6. CDR3 in amino acids: CASSLVRPGGNEKLFF. DNA of the CDR3: TGTGCCAGCAGCTTGGTCCGACCAGGGGGTAATGAAAAACTGTTTTTT.

This clone occurred a few times. This chain connects TRBV12-5 to TRBJ1-4, with 9 bases matching TRBD1. This CDR3 is 14 amino acids long. Germline assignment: CDR1 LGHNT and CDR2 FRNRAP. V was clipped by 6 bases and J by 10 bases; unmatched bases: 9. DNA for the CDR3: TGTGCTAGTGGACCGGGACAGGGAATAGGAAAACTGTTTTTT. The encoded protein is CASGPGQGIGKLFF.

The chain links TRBV28 to TRBJ2-7; 7 bases fit TRBD2. Germline V gene sequence: CDR1 MDHEN, CDR2 SYDVKM. V dropped 2 bases and J dropped 2; count of bases not matched to a gene: 9. The CDR3 is 16 residues long. The CDR3 DNA reads TGTGCCAGCAGTTTACCTTACCCCGGGGGGACCTACGAGCAGTACTTC. Its protein is CASSLPYPGGTYEQYF.

The chain employs TRBV19 and TRBJ2-1; 10 bases match TRBD2. CDR1 is LNHDA and CDR2 is SQIVND in the germline V gene (reference sequence). The V segment lost 6 bases and the J segment 3 bases; nucleotides outside the gene matches: 20. The CDR3 length is 20 residues. CDR3 DNA: TGTGCCAGTAGCGGCAAACCCGAGCGGGAGGGTGGAGGTTTCTACAATGAGCAGTTCTTC. Translating gives CASSGKPEREGGGFYNEQFF.

The gene calls are TRBV6-5 and TRBJ1-2; possibly TRBD1 for D (6 bases). Trimming removed 6 bases from V and 3 bases from J, with 14 bases in between. Germline V gene lookup returns CDR1 MNHEY and CDR2 SVGAGI. The CDR3 runs 14 residues. CDR3 DNA: TGTGCCAGCAGCACGTTACAGGGCGACTATGGCTACACCTTC. It encodes CASSTLQGDYGYTF.